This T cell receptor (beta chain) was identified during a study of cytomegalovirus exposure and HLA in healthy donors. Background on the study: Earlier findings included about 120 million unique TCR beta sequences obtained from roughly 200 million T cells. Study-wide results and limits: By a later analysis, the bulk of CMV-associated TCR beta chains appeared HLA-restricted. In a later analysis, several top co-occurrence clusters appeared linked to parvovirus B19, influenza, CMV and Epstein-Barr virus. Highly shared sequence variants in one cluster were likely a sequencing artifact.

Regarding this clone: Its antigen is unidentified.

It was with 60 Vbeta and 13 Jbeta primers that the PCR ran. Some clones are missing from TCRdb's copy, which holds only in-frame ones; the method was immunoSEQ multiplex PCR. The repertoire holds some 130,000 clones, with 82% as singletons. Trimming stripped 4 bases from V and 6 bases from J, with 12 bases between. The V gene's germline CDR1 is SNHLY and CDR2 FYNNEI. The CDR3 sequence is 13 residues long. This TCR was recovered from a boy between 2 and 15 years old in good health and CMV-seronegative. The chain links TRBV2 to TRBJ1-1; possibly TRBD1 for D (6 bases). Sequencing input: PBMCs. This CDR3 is CASSASGTPEAFF. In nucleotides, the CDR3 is TGTGCCAGCAGTGCTTCCGGGACACCTGAAGCTTTCTTT.